The text below deals with one T cell receptor beta chain. Here immunoSEQ multiplex PCR was the method, and the copy in TCRdb shows in-frame clones only, minus some. This table has 13,000 or so clones, just over 85% appearing once. The CDR3 consists of 15 residues. Germline V gene lookup returns CDR1 SGHDN and CDR2 FVKESK. The record originates from a study of tumor-infiltrating lymphocytes in localized non-small cell lung cancer. The sample taken for sequencing was lung tumor tissue. The chain recombines TRBV14 with TRBJ2-5; 7 bases match TRBD2. The J call may not be correct, given that the DNA end is closer to TRBJ2-7. The TCR originated in a human donor with non-small cell lung cancer. Here the CDR3 reads CASSQGTSLAYEQYF. The CDR3 bases are TGTGCCAGCAGCCAAGGGACTAGTTTAGCCTACGAGCAGTACTTC.